This TCR beta chain was recorded in a study of blood T cell repertoires in COVID-19. Study summary: T cells, B-cell-depleted T cells, or PBMCs provided the cDNA or gDNA that served as material.

Per the study methods: Estimation of nucleated cell counts was performed using reference gene primer amplification. The table came from immunoSEQ multiplex PCR; TCRdb's copy has only in-frame clones and leaves some out. For V, J and clone size, that table is used; D and trimming come from the DNA. The profile shows 30,000 to 40,000 clones, 90% of them singletons. Germline V gives CDR1 SGHDT, CDR2 YYEEEE. CDR3 length equals 17 residues. Trimming shortened V by 0 bases and J by 3 bases, and 18 bases separated the two germline ends. The chain joins TRBV5-6 to TRBJ2-5; D might be TRBD1 (5 bases). The sequence derives from a man aged 60-69 years with active or convalescent COVID-19. The specimen sequenced was peripheral blood. This chain's CDR3 is CASSLALGREVKETQYF. For the CDR3, the DNA is TGTGCCAGCAGCTTGGCATTAGGCAGGGAAGTTAAAGAGACCCAGTACTTC.